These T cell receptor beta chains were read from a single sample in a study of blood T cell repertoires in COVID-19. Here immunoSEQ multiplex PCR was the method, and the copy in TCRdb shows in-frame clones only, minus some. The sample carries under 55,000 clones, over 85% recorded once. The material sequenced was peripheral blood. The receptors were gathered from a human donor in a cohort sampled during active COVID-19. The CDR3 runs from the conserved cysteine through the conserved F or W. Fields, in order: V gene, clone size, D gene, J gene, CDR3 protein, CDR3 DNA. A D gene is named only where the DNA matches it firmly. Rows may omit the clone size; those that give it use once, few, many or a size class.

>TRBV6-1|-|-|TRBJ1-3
CASSEAQGLGGNTIYF
TGTGCCAGCAGTGAAGCCCAGGGGCTCGGAGGAAACACCATATATTTT
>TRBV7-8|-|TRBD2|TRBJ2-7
CASSPPSGNYEQYF
TGTGCCAGCAGCCCGCCTAGCGGGAACTACGAGCAGTACTTC
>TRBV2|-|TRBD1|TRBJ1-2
CASTTDRIFGYTF
TGTGCCAGCACCACGGACAGGATTTTCGGCTACACCTTC
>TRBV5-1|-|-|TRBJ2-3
CASRLMVGSTDTQYF
TGCGCCAGCAGGTTGATGGTCGGTAGCACAGATACGCAGTATTTT
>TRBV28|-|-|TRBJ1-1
CASKPGTMNTEAFF
TGTGCCAGCAAACCCGGGACAATGAACACTGAAGCTTTCTTT
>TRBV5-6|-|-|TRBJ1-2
CASSPDSGAGYGYTF
TGTGCCAGCAGCCCGGACAGTGGGGCAGGGTATGGCTACACCTTC
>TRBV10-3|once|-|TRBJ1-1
CAISGGPGHMNTEAFF
TGTGCCATCAGTGGAGGACCCGGACACATGAACACTGAAGCTTTCTTT
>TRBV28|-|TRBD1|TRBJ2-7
CASTSSGTGPMGQYF
TGTGCCAGCACGTCTTCCGGGACAGGCCCAATGGGGCAGTACTTC
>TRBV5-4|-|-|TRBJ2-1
CASTNEGMGATWDEQFF
TGTGCCAGCACTAATGAGGGTATGGGGGCCACTTGGGATGAGCAGTTCTTC
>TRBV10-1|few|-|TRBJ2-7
CASSDPSGDVYEQYF
TGCGCCAGCAGTGACCCCTCGGGGGACGTCTACGAGCAGTACTTC
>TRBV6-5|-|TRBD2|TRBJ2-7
CASSKTSGRDEQYF
TGTGCCAGCAGTAAGACTAGCGGGAGGGACGAGCAGTACTTC
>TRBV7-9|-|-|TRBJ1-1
CASSNNRNTEAFF
TGTGCCAGCAGCAACAATCGGAACACTGAAGCTTTCTTT
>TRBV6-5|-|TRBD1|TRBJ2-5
CASSSKRTGQETQYF
TGTGCCAGCAGTTCCAAAAGGACAGGGCAAGAGACCCAGTACTTC
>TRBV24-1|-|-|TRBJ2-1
CATSGAVTTGEQFF
TGTGCCACCAGTGGTGCAGTGACTACGGGCGAGCAGTTCTTC
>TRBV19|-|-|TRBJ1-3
CASSISFRVLAGNTIYF
TGTGCCAGTAGTATTAGTTTTCGGGTCCTGGCTGGAAACACCATATATTTT
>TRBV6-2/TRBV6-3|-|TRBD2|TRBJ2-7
CASSRTSGSHEQYF
TGTGCCAGCAGCCGGACTAGCGGGAGCCACGAGCAGTACTTC
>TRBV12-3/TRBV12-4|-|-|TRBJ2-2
CASSRYNTGELFF
TGTGCCAGCAGTCGCTATAACACCGGGGAGCTGTTTTTT
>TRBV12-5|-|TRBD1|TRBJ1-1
CASGLVRGGTGSMNTEAFF
TGTGCTAGTGGTTTGGTAAGGGGTGGGACAGGGTCTATGAACACTGAAGCTTTCTTT
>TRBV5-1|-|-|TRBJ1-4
CASIRPATNEKLFF
TGCGCCAGCATCAGGCCTGCAACTAATGAAAAACTGTTTTTT